These 30 T cell receptor beta chains were all obtained from the same sample, sequenced in a study of shared clonotypes between healthy human individuals (dated by TCRdb to 2020 to 2021). The method was the immunoSEQ multiplex PCR assay. Held by TCRdb, this immuneACCESS table contains in-frame sequences only and omits some clones. Under half of the omission traces to an unresolved V gene where checked; the cause of the rest is unknown. The sample has about 1 million clones on record, around four fifths of them singletons. Together, the top ten hold less than 1.5% of the sample. Sequenced: memory CD4+ T cells sorted from blood. The sample's cell subset or site label is to be understood as: CD45RA-negative fraction. The source of these receptors is a young man in good health.

This clone turned up a few times. This chain joins TRBV7-2 and TRBJ2-7; D is undetermined. The CDR3 runs 14 residues. Germline V gene sequence: CDR1 SGHTA, CDR2 FQGNSA. The V gene lost 5 bases and the J gene lost 2 bases, with 13 bases spanning the gap. The CDR3 DNA reads TGTGCCAGCAGCCGAACTAACGACCCCTACGAGCAGTACTTC. Amino acid sequence: CASSRTNDPYEQYF.

The chain carries TRBV19 and TRBJ2-2, with 8 positions matching TRBD1. V was pared by 1 base and J by 1 base, with 5 bases of the junction left unmatched. This CDR3 is built from 17 residues. Germline-derived CDR1 and CDR2 are LNHDA and SQIVND (reference sequence). CDR3 sequence: CASSIAGGTGNTGELFF. DNA for the CDR3: TGTGCCAGTAGTATAGCTGGAGGGACAGGGAACACCGGGGAGCTGTTTTTT.

The rearrangement links TRBV18 to TRBJ1-2, with no clear D. CDR1 and CDR2 from the germline V gene are KGHSH and LQKENI. V lost 3 bases and J 5 bases, leaving 10 bases between the germline ends. The CDR3 has 13 amino acids. CDR3 amino acids: CASSPWLGYGYTF. Here the CDR3 DNA reads TGTGCCAGCTCACCGTGGCTCGGGTATGGCTACACCTTC.

The chain combines TRBV7-2 with TRBJ1-1; D uncertain. Germline CDR1 SGHTA, CDR2 FQGNSA. This CDR3 comprises 13 residues. Between the trimmed V and J ends, which lost 3 bases and 6 bases, there was a span of 11 bases. CDR3 region: CASSFRQVSEAFF. CDR3 DNA sequence: TGTGCCAGCAGCTTCCGTCAAGTATCTGAAGCTTTCTTT.

The J gene is TRBJ2-1, the V gene TRBV7-3, with TRBD2 matching over 13 bases. CDR3 length equals 16 residues. CDR1 is SGHTA and CDR2 is FQGTGA in the germline V gene. V dropped 1 base and J dropped 5; count of bases not matched to a gene: 2. CDR3 residues: CASSLRLAGGNNEQFF. The CDR3 coding sequence is TGTGCCAGCAGCTTAAGACTAGCGGGGGGCAACAATGAGCAGTTCTTC.

The chain employs TRBV27 and TRBJ1-2; 9 positions match TRBD1. V shed 6 bases, J shed 8 bases, and the junction held 7 bases outside the gene matches. Germline V gene data show CDR1 as MNHEY and CDR2 as SMNVEV (reference sequence). The CDR3 spans 13 residues. DNA of the CDR3: TGTGCCAGCAGACCTACAGGGGGCGCAGGCTACACCTTC. It encodes CASRPTGGAGYTF.

The chain recombines TRBV2 with TRBJ1-2, with 7 bases matching TRBD1. CDR1 is SNHLY and CDR2 is FYNNEI in the germline V gene. There are 13 residues in the CDR3. V lost 4 bases to trimming and J lost 7 bases; unmatched junction nucleotides: 6. CDR3 DNA: TGTGCCAGCAGTGTAGTAGGGGGCCCTGGCTACACCTTC. This codes for CASSVVGGPGYTF.

The V call is TRBV11-2, the J call TRBJ1-1; D might be TRBD1 (5 bases). Germline CDR1 and CDR2: SGHAT and FQNNGV. This CDR3 region has 16 residues. Trimming pared 3 bases from V and 4 bases from J, leaving 18 bases between. CDR3 region: CASSFRIGGGGTEAFF. The CDR3 coding sequence is TGTGCCAGCAGCTTCCGGATCGGGGGAGGCGGCACTGAAGCTTTCTTT.

V usage is TRBV19 and J usage is TRBJ2-1; D is ambiguous. V lost 2 bases to trimming and J lost 0 bases, with 8 bases between them. Germline values: CDR1 LNHDA, CDR2 SQIVND (reference sequence). This CDR3 is built from 15 residues. The CDR3 DNA reads as TGTGCCAGTAGTATAACCCAGAGCTCCTACAATGAGCAGTTCTTC. This translates into CASSITQSSYNEQFF.

The chain has TRBV5-1 and TRBJ2-5; 7 bases fit TRBD1. Per germline, CDR1 SGHRS and CDR2 YFSETQ. V shed 0 bases and J 2 bases; nucleotides not matched to a gene: 7. The CDR3 loop spans 16 amino acids. The CDR3 region has the DNA TGCGCCAGCAGCTTGGGACCAACAGGGGCACAAGAGACCCAGTACTTC. Its translation: CASSLGPTGAQETQYF.

The chain is built from TRBV30 and TRBJ1-6, with D possibly matching TRBD1 (6 bases). CDR1 and CDR2 (germline): GTSNPN, SVGIG (reference sequence). The CDR3 length is 17 residues. Trimming shortened V by 2 bases and J by 6 bases, and 20 bases separated the two germline ends. DNA for the CDR3: TGTGCCTGGAGTAAGAGCAGGGGAAATTTCTTTAATTCACCCCTCCACTTT. As protein: CAWSKSRGNFFNSPLHF.

DNA of the CDR3: TGTGCCAGCTCACCACGGACGGGACAGGGGAACGAAAAACTGTTTTTT. This sequence encodes CASSPRTGQGNEKLFF. This rearrangement joins TRBV18 to TRBJ1-4, with 10 bases lining up with TRBD1. The V segment lost 1 base and the J segment 8 bases; nucleotides outside the gene matches: 7. CDR3 size: 16 residues. The germline V gene encodes CDR1 KGHSH and CDR2 LQKENI.

The chain couples TRBV2 to TRBJ1-5, with a possible D match to TRBD1 (5 bases). From germline, CDR1 is SNHLY and CDR2 FYNNEI. V shed 0 bases and J shed 1 base, with 13 bases lying between them. The CDR3 is 17 amino acids. The chain's CDR3 is CASSEARQGGSNQPQHF. In DNA, the CDR3 is TGTGCCAGCAGTGAAGCGCGGCAGGGAGGGAGCAATCAGCCCCAGCATTTT.

The chain is built from TRBV30 and TRBJ2-3, with 7 bases matching TRBD2. V was pared by 4 bases and J by 6 bases, with 13 bases of the junction left unmatched. Germline V gene sequence: CDR1 GTSNPN, CDR2 SVGIG (reference sequence). The CDR3 has 15 residues. Here the CDR3 DNA reads TGTGCCTGGACGCCGGGGAGGGCCGGATCGGATACGCAGTATTTT. Translation gives CAWTPGRAGSDTQYF.

This chain joins TRBV5-1 and TRBJ2-7; TRBD1 aligns across 12 bases. The CDR3 sequence is 14 residues long. Germline lookup yields CDR1 SGHRS and CDR2 YFSETQ. J lost 6 bases, V lost 4 bases, and 5 bases had no gene match. In nucleotides, the CDR3 is TGCGCCAGCAGCCCGGGACAGGGGGCGAGCGAGCAGTACTTC. Its translation is CASSPGQGASEQYF.

V gene TRBV28 combines with J gene TRBJ1-3; D call uncertain. The V gene's germline CDR1 is MDHEN and CDR2 SYDVKM. V was trimmed by 6 bases and J by 0 bases, leaving 15 bases between them. This CDR3 region has 16 residues. The CDR3 sequence: CASSTLTPGSGNTIYF. The CDR3 DNA follows: TGTGCCAGCAGCACTCTGACTCCGGGCTCTGGAAACACCATATATTTT.

The J gene is TRBJ1-4, the V gene TRBV11-2, with no clear D. The germline gives CDR1 SGHAT, CDR2 FQNNGV. This CDR3 spans 11 amino acids. V dropped 6 bases and J dropped 7 bases, with 6 bases sitting between them. CDR3 residues: CASSFSEKLFF. In DNA form, the CDR3 reads TGTGCCAGCAGTTTCTCTGAAAAACTGTTTTTT. The entire variable domain, with the rest obtained from reference TRBV11-2 and TRBJ1-4, is as follows: EAGVAQSPRYKIIEKRQSVAFWCNPISGHATLYWYQQILGQGPKLLIQFQNNGVVDDSQLPKDRFSAERLKGVDSTLKIQPAKLEDSAVYLCASSFSEKLFFGSGTQLSVL.

The chain couples TRBV15 to TRBJ1-3; possible D gene TRBD1, 5 bases. Trimming left V 0 bases short and J 4 bases short, with 10 bases between. The CDR3 is made up of 15 amino acids. Germline V CDR1 and CDR2: LNHNV, YYDKDF (reference sequence). CDR3 amino acids: CATSRDKGNGNTIYF. CDR3 DNA: TGTGCCACCAGCAGAGATAAGGGGAACGGAAACACCATATATTTT.

This clone was seen once. The V call is TRBV5-1, the J call TRBJ1-2, with 8 bases identical to TRBD1. With 4 bases clipped from V and 8 bases from J, the junction kept 16 bases outside the gene matches. This CDR3 region has 16 residues. Germline V gives CDR1 SGHRS, CDR2 YFSETQ. The CDR3 DNA follows: TGCGCCAGCAGCCTACAAACCGGGACAGGAGTGAGAGGCTACACCTTC. This encodes CASSLQTGTGVRGYTF.

CDR3 loop: CASSLGIAETQYF. In nucleotides, the CDR3 is TGTGCCAGCAGCTTAGGAATTGCAGAGACCCAGTACTTC. V usage is TRBV7-8 and J usage is TRBJ2-5; D is uncertain. The V end was cut by 1 base, the J end by 4 bases, with 7 bases between. CDR1 is SGHVS, CDR2 FQNEAQ, per germline. The CDR3 contains 13 residues.

Only a few counts were recorded for this clone. V usage is TRBV19 and J usage is TRBJ1-2; no definite D call. This CDR3 contains 13 residues. With 0 bases removed from V and 4 bases from J, the gap between germline ends came to 6 bases. Germline V lookup: CDR1 LNHDA, CDR2 SQIVND (reference sequence). CDR3 residues: CASSIEGSYGYTF. The DNA for the CDR3 is TGTGCCAGTAGTATAGAGGGGTCCTATGGCTACACCTTC.

The chain couples TRBV9 to TRBJ2-2, with D perhaps matching TRBD1 (6 bases). Trimming pared 6 bases from V and 2 bases from J, leaving 14 bases between. This CDR3 region has 15 residues. CDR1 and CDR2 (germline): SGDLS, YYNGEE. The CDR3 bases are TGTGCCAGCAAACCGCCAGGGGAAAACACCGGGGAGCTGTTTTTT. Its translation: CASKPPGENTGELFF.

This clone was recorded a few times. The rearrangement joins TRBV5-1 to TRBJ2-3; D not certain. The CDR3 covers 14 residues. The germline gives CDR1 SGHRS, CDR2 YFSETQ. The V gene lost 0 bases and the J gene lost 2 bases, with 7 bases spanning the gap. The CDR3 here is CASSLGDNTDTQYF. Written as DNA, the CDR3 is TGCGCCAGCAGCTTGGGAGACAACACAGATACGCAGTATTTT.

The genes are TRBV2 and TRBJ2-3, with 8 bases lining up with TRBD2. Germline V CDR1 and CDR2: SNHLY, FYNNEI. The CDR3 has 15 residues. V dropped 4 bases and J dropped 3; count of bases not matched to a gene: 6. CDR3 nucleotides: TGTGCCAGCAGTGTGGCTAGCGGGTATACAGATACGCAGTATTTT. Its protein product is CASSVASGYTDTQYF.

In this sample, this clone turned up a few times. CDR3 sequence (DNA): TGTGCCTGGAGTTCTGACGGGAATAATTCACCCCTCCACTTT. Residues: CAWSSDGNNSPLHF. V and J are TRBV30 and TRBJ1-6, with D unclear. Trimming cost V 2 bases and J 5 bases, with 10 bases left between them. Germline V gene sequence: CDR1 GTSNPN, CDR2 SVGIG (reference sequence). CDR3 length: 14 amino acids.

This clone showed up many times. This specimen includes other DNA sequences encoding the same CDR3. The chain combines TRBV7-2 with TRBJ2-3, with 7 nucleotides matching TRBD2. The trim removed 1 base at V and 2 bases at J, leaving 3 bases unmatched. Germline CDR1 and CDR2: SGHTA and FQGNSA. This CDR3 is built from 15 residues. In DNA form, the CDR3 reads TGTGCCAGCAGCTTAGGCGGGAGAACCACAGATACGCAGTATTTT. Protein sequence: CASSLGGRTTDTQYF.

CDR3 in DNA: TGTGCCAGCAGCCAGTGGTCGGGGGTTGCAACTAATGAAAAACTGTTTTTT. Its protein product is CASSQWSGVATNEKLFF. The V and J genes are TRBV4-2 and TRBJ1-4; D possibly corresponds to TRBD1 (5 bases). Germline assignment: CDR1 LGHNA and CDR2 YNFKEQ. V was cut by 3 bases and J by 0 bases, with 14 bases left in between. This CDR3 is built from 17 residues.

The chain employs TRBV4-1 and TRBJ2-3; 8 positions match TRBD2. CDR1 is MGHRA and CDR2 is YSYEKL in the germline V gene. The J segment lost 1 base and the V segment lost 6 bases, leaving 12 bases of the junction unmatched. CDR3 length equals 17 residues. The CDR3 DNA follows: TGCGCCAGCAGTCGGGGGGCGGGAGGTGGAGGCACAGATACGCAGTATTTT. The encoded protein is CASSRGAGGGGTDTQYF.

The chain couples TRBV28 to TRBJ2-5; D possibly matches TRBD1 or TRBD2 (5 bases each). This CDR3 spans 15 amino acids. V lost 5 bases, J lost 1 base, and 14 bases lay in between. CDR1 and CDR2 from the germline V gene are MDHEN and SYDVKM. The CDR3 bases are TGTGCCAGCAGTCGAGGGGTCGGGGCCCAAGAGACCCAGTACTTC. This sequence encodes CASSRGVGAQETQYF.

The chain employs TRBV27 and TRBJ2-7, with D perhaps being TRBD1 or TRBD2 (6 bases each). The length of the CDR3 is 15 residues. V lost 5 bases, J lost 6 bases, and 20 bases lay in between. From germline, CDR1 is MNHEY and CDR2 SMNVEV (reference sequence). CDR3 in DNA: TGTGCCAGCAGTCCCTACGGGGGCGTAGTGGTCGAGCAGTACTTC. It codes for CASSPYGGVVVEQYF.